This entry is about one T cell receptor beta chain. This clonotype was picked up many times. Its antigen remains undetermined. Within one base of it there is no much larger clone, and no base qualities were kept. V and J lose 7 bases and 2 bases, and a span of 11 bases separates them. Sequences SQVTM (CDR1) and ANQGSEA (CDR2) are obtained from the germline V gene. Measured from the cysteine to the phenylalanine, the CDR3 is 12 residues long. Only the CDR3 region is kept as DNA, spanning 36 bases read in frame from base 1. This record belongs to a study of T-cell reconstitution after alpha-beta-depleted transplantation in children (dated by TCRdb to 2016 to 2017). At the level of the whole study: The study quantitatively tracked T-cell immune reconstitution after TCRalphabeta/CD19-depleted allogeneic hematopoietic cell transplantation in children using TCR repertoire profiling. Points the paper makes about the study in general: The apparently early recovery of alphabetaT-cell counts about two months after transplant reportedly depended on only several hundred rapidly expanded clones that came from non-depleted graft cells. Over the following months the frequencies of hyperexpanded clones went down, and after one year T-cell counts and TCRbeta diversity were mostly credited to newly produced T cells. In some patients, high TCRbeta diversity at day 60 was attributed to recipient T cells and intrathymic progenitors that had survived conditioning.

The receptor library was made with PCR. TCRdb lists the instrument as Illumina HiSeq 2500. To normalize quantification of the TCRbeta repertoire, the TCR libraries were built with molecular barcoding that relied on unique molecular identifiers. TCRdb cleaned the public reads at Q25 with fastp, built clones with MiXCR and kept in-frame beta chains. Rows are combined by CDR3 protein, so each entry shows the most common genes and DNA. For this sample there are over 200,000 distinct CDR3 sequences; approximately 11% appear just once. The top ten clones comprise 28% of the sample. The sample's treatment or condition, from its label and the paper: allogeneic hematopoietic cell transplantation with graft depleted of TCRalphabeta T cells and CD19 B cells. Transplant recipients were children who received TCRalphabeta/CD19-depleted allogeneic hematopoietic cell grafts.

The material sequenced was PBMCs, taken before TCRalphabeta/CD19-depleted stem cell transplant. This TCR was sampled from a child younger than two with acute myeloid leukemia, due to receive a stem cell transplant. The chain couples TRBV29-1 to TRBJ1-2; perhaps TRBD1 is the D gene, with 5 bases matching. CDR3 reads: CSDDDRNYGYTF. The nucleotide sequence is TGCAGCGACGATGACAGAAACTATGGCTACACCTTC.